This T cell receptor beta chain was observed in a study of T cell changes during pregnancy in multiple sclerosis. TCRdb's copy holds only in-frame clones and misses some; the assay was immunoSEQ multiplex PCR. The sample holds approximately 70,000 clones; 91% are singletons and the top ten take 2% to 2.5%. This sequence originates from a female donor with multiple sclerosis, enrolled in a pregnancy study. Sample: peripheral blood, taken in the first trimester of pregnancy.

The CDR3 nucleotides read TGCGCCAGCAGATATTCGGGACAAAGCTACGAGCAGTACTTC. This codes for CASRYSGQSYEQYF. The chain is built from TRBV5-1 and TRBJ2-7, with D maybe TRBD1 (6 bases). This CDR3 contains 14 residues. The V gene lost 5 bases and the J gene lost 3 bases, with 15 bases spanning the gap. Per germline, CDR1 SGHRS and CDR2 YFSETQ.